This TCR beta chain was captured by sequencing in a study of blood T cell repertoires in COVID-19. Study background: T cells, B-cell-depleted T cells, or PBMCs supplied cDNA or gDNA.

The CDR3 is made up of 13 amino acids. V dropped 11 bases and J dropped 0 bases, with 13 bases sitting between them. In germline, CDR1 is SGHAT, CDR2 FQNNGV. Clones were read by immunoSEQ multiplex PCR, and TCRdb kept only the in-frame ones, dropping some. The table records about 190,000 clones, approximately 84% of them present only once. Participants reported their clinical history, and cohort assignment relied on those reports. Donors in Cohort 3 who had recovered were those with two negative PCRs, healthcare professional clearance, or resolution of their symptoms. The chain carries TRBV11-2 and TRBJ1-1; D is possibly TRBD1 (5 bases). The source material was PBMCs or T cells enriched from blood (not recorded which). This TCR was recovered from a woman aged 25-40 years who had recovered from COVID-19. The CDR3 bases are TGTGCCGCACAGGCCACCTTGAACACTGAAGCTTTCTTT. This sequence encodes CAAQATLNTEAFF.